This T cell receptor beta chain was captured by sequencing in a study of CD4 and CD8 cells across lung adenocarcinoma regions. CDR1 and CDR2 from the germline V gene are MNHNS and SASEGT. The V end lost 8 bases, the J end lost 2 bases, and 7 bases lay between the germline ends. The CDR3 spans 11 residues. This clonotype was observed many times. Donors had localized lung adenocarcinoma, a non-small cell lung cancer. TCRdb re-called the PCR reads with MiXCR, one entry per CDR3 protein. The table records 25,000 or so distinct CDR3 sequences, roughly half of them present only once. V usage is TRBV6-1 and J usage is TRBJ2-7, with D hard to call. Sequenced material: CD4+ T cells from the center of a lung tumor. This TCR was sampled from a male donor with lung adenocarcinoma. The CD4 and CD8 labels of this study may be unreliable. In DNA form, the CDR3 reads TGTGCCAGCGGCATTACCTACGAGCAGTACTTC. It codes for CASGITYEQYF.